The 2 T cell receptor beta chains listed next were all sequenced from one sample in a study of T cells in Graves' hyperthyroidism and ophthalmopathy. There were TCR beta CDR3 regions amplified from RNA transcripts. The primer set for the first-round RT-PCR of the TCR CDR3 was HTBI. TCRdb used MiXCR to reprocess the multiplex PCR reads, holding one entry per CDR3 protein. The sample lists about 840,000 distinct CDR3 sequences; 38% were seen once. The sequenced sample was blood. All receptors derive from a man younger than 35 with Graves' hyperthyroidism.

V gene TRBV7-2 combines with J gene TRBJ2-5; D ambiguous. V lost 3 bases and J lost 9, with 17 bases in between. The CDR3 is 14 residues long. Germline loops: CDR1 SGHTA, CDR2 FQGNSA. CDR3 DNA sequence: TGTGCCAGCAGCTTGGACCGTAGCAATCAGCCCCAGTACTTC. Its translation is CASSLDRSNQPQYF.

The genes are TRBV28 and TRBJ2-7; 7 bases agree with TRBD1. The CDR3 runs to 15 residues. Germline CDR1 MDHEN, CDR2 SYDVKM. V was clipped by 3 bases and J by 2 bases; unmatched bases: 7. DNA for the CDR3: TGTGCCAGCAGTTTGGGGGACAGCACCCCCTACGAGCAGTACTTC. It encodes CASSLGDSTPYEQYF. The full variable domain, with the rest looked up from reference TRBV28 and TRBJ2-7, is DVKVTQSSRYLVKRTGEKVFLECVQDMDHENMFWYRQDPGLGLRLIYFSYDVKMKEKGDIPEGYSVSREKKERFSLILESASTNQTSMYLCASSLGDSTPYEQYFGPGTRLTVT.